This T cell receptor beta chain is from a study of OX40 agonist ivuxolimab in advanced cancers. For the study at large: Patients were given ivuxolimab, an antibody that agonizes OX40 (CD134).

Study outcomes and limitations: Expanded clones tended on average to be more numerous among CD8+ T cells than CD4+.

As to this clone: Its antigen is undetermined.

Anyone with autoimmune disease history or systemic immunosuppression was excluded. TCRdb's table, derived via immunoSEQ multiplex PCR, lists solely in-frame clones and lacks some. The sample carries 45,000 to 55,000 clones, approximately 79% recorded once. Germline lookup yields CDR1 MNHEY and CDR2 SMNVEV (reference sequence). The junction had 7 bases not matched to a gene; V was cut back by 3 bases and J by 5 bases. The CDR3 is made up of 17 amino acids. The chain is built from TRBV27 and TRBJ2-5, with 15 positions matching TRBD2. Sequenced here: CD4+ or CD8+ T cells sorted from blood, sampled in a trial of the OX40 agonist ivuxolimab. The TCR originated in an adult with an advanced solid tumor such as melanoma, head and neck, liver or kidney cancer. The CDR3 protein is CASSFRTSGRAGETQYF. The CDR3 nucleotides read TGTGCCAGCAGTTTCCGGACTAGCGGGAGGGCTGGGGAGACCCAGTACTTC.